This T cell receptor (beta chain) originates from a study of T cells in Graves' hyperthyroidism and ophthalmopathy. The germline V gene has CDR1 SGHAT and CDR2 FQNNGV. The CDR3 consists of 14 residues. V dropped 3 bases and J dropped 4 bases, with 12 bases sitting between them. This clonotype was counted only a few times. TCR beta CDR3 sequences were amplified from RNA transcripts. An initial round of RT-PCR targeting the TCR CDR3 relied on the HTBI primer set. TCRdb ran MiXCR on the multiplex PCR reads and lists one entry per CDR3 protein. The table includes around 300,000 distinct CDR3 sequences, about 14% detected once.

The source is a young woman with Graves' hyperthyroidism that later progressed to Graves' ophthalmopathy. The rearrangement uses TRBV11-2 and TRBJ1-1, with D tentatively TRBD1 (5 bases). Sample: blood. The CDR3 DNA follows: TGTGCCAGCAGCTTCGGGGCTGTTGGCACTGAAGCTTTCTTT. This codes for CASSFGAVGTEAFF.